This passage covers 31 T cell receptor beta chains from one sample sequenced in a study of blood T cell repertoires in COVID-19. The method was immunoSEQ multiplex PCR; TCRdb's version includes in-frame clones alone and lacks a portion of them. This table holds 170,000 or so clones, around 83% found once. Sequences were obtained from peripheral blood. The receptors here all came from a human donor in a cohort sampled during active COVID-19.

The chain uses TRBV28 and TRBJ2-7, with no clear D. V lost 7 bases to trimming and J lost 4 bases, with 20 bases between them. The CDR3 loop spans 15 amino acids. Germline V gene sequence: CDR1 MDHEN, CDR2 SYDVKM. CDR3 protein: CASNTVAARVYEQYF. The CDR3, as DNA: TGTGCCAGCAATACGGTGGCCGCACGGGTGTACGAGCAGTACTTC.

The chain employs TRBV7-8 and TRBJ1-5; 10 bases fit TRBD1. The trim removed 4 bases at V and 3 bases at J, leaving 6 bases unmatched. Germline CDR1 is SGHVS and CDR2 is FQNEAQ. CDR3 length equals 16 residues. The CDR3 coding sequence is TGTGCCAGCAGCTCCGGACAGGGGGGGCTCAATCAGCCCCAGCATTTT. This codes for CASSSGQGGLNQPQHF.

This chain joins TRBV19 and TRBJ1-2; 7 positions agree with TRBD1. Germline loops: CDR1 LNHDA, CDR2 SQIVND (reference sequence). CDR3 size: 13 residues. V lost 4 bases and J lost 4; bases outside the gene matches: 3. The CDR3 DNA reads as TGTGCCAGTAGTACCGGGACAGTCTATGGCTACACCTTC. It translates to CASSTGTVYGYTF. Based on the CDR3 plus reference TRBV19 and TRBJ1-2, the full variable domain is DGGITQSPKYLFRKEGQNVTLSCEQNLNHDAMYWYRQDPGQGLRLIYYSQIVNDFQKGDIAEGYSVSREKKESFPLTVTSAQKNPTAFYLCASSTGTVYGYTFGSGTRLTVV.

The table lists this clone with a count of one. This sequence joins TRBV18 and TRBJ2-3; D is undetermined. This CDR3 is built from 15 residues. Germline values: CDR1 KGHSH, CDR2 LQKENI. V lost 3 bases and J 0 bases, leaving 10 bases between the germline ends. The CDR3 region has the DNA TGTGCCAGCTCACCCCCTTCAGATAGCACAGATACGCAGTATTTT. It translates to CASSPPSDSTDTQYF.

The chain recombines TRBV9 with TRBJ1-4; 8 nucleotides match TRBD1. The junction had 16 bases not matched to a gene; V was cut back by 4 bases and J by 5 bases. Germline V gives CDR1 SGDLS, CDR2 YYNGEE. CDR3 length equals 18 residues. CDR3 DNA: TGTGCCAGCAGCCCACAAATCCCGGGACAGGCGGAAAATGAAAAACTGTTTTTT. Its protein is CASSPQIPGQAENEKLFF.

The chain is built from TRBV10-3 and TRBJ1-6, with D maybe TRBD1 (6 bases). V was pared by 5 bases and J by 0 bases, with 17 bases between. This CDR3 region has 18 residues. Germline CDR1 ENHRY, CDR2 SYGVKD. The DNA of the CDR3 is TGTGCCATCAGTCCTTCCGGGACACCGAGCTCCTATAATTCACCCCTCCACTTT. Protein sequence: CAISPSGTPSSYNSPLHF.

The CDR3 sequence is CASSLNREGNTIYF. CDR3 sequence (DNA): TGTGCCAGCAGCTTAAACAGAGAGGGAAACACCATATATTTT. This chain connects TRBV7-9 to TRBJ1-3; D is ambiguous. The V gene lost 2 bases and the J gene lost 4 bases, with 9 bases spanning the gap. From germline, CDR1 is SEHNR and CDR2 FQNEAQ (reference sequence). This CDR3 spans 14 amino acids.

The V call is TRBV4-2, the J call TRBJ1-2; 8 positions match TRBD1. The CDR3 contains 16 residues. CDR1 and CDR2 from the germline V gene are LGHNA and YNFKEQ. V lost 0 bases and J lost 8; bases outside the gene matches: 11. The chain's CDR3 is CASSQDPQTGVGGYTF. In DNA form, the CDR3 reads TGTGCCAGCAGCCAAGATCCCCAGACAGGGGTAGGAGGCTACACCTTC.

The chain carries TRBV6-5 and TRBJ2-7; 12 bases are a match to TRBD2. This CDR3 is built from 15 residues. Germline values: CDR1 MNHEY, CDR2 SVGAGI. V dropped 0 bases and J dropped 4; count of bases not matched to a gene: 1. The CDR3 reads CASSYSGTSGYEQYF. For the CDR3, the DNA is TGTGCCAGCAGTTACTCCGGGACTAGCGGGTACGAGCAGTACTTC.

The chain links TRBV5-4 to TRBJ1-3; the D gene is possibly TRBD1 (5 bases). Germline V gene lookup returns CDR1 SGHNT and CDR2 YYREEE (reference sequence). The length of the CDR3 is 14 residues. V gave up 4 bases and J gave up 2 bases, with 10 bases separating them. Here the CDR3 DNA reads TGTGCCAGCAGCGGGGGGGGTGCTGGAAACACCATATATTTT. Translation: CASSGGGAGNTIYF. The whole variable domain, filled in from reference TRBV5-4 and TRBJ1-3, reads ETGVTQSPTHLIKTRGQQVTLRCSSQSGHNTVSWYQQALGQGPQFIFQYYREEENGRGNFPPRFSGLQFPNYSSELNVNALELDDSALYLCASSGGGAGNTIYFGEGSWLTVV.

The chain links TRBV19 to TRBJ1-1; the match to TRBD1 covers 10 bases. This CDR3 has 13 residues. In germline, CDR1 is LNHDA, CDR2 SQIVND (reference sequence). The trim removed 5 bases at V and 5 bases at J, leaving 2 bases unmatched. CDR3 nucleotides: TGTGCCAGTAGTTGGGGACAGGGGACTGAAGCTTTCTTT. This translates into CASSWGQGTEAFF.

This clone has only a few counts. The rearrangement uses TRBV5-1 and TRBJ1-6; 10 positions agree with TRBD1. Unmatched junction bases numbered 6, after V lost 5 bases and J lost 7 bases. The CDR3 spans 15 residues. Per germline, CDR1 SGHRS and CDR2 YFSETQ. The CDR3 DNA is TGCGCCAGCAGTCAGGGACAGGGGACGAATTCACCCCTCCACTTT. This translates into CASSQGQGTNSPLHF.

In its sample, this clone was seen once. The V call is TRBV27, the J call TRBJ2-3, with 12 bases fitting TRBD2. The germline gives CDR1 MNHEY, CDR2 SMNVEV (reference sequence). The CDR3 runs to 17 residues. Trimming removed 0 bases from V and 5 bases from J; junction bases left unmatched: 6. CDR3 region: CASSLSTSGRGGDTQYF. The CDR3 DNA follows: TGTGCCAGCAGTTTATCGACTAGCGGGAGAGGAGGAGATACGCAGTATTTT.

This CDR3 reads CASSRHSTSYEQYF. The CDR3 DNA reads as TGTGCCAGTAGTAGACACAGTACCTCCTACGAGCAGTACTTC. The rearrangement joins TRBV19 to TRBJ2-7; D is uncertain. CDR1 and CDR2 (germline): LNHDA, SQIVND (reference sequence). This CDR3 comprises 14 residues. The ends were cut back, 4 bases at V and 0 bases at J, with 10 bases in the middle.

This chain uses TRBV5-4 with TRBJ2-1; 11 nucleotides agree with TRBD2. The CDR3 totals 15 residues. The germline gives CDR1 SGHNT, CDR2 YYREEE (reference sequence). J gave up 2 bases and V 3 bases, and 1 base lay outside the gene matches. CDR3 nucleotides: TGTGCCAGCAGCTCACTAGCGGGAGCCTACAATGAGCAGTTCTTC. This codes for CASSSLAGAYNEQFF.

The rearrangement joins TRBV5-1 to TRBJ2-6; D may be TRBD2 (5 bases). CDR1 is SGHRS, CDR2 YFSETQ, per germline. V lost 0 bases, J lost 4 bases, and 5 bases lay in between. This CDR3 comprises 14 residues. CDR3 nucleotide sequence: TGCGCCAGCAGCTTGGGGGAGGGGGCCAACGTCCTGACTTTC. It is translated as CASSLGEGANVLTF.

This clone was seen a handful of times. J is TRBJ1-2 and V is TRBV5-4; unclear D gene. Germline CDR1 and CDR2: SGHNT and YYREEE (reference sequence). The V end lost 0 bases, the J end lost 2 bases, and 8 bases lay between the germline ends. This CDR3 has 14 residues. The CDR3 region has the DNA TGTGCCAGCAGCTTGGGCGGGGAGAACTATGGCTACACCTTC. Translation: CASSLGGENYGYTF.

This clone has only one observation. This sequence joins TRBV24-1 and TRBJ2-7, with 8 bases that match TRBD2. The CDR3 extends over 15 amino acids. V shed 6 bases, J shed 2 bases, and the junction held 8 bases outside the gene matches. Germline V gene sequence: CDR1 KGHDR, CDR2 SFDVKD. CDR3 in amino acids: CATSPSGPPPYEQYF. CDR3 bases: TGTGCCACCAGTCCTAGCGGGCCACCCCCCTACGAGCAGTACTTC.

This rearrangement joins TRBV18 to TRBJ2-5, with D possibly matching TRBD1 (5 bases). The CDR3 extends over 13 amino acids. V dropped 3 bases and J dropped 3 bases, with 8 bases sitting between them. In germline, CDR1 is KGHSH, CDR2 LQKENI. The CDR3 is CASSPSGKETQYF. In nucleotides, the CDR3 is TGTGCCAGCTCACCCTCAGGGAAAGAGACCCAGTACTTC.

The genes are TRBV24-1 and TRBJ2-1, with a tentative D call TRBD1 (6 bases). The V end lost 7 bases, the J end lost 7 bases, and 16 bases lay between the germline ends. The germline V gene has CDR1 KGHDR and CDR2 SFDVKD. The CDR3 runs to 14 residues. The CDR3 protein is CATSHSGARNEQFF. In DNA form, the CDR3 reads TGTGCCACCAGCCACTCAGGGGCGCGGAATGAGCAGTTCTTC.

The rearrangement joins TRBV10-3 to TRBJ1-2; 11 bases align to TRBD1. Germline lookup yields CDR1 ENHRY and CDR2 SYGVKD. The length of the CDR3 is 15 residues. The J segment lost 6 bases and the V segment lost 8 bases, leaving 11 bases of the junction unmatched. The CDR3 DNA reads TGTGCCATCGGCTGGCCGGGACAGGGGGGTCATGGCTACACCTTC. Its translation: CAIGWPGQGGHGYTF.

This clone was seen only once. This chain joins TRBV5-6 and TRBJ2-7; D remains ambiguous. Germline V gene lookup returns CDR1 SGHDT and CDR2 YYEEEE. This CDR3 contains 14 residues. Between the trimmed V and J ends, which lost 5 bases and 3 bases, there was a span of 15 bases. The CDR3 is CASSRGPSGYEQYF. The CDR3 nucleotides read TGTGCCAGCAGTCGAGGCCCATCCGGCTACGAGCAGTACTTC.

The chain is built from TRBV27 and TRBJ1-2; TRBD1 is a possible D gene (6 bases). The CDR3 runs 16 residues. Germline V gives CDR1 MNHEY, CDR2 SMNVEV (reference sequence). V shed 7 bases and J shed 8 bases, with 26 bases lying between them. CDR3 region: CASTPAGGGSSGGYTF. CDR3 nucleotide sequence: TGTGCCAGCACCCCAGCGGGGGGGGGCTCTTCGGGAGGCTACACCTTC.

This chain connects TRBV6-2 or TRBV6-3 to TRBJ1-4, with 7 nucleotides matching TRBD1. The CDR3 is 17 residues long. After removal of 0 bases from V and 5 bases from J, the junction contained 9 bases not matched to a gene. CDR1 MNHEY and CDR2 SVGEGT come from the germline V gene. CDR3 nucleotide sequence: TGTGCCAGCAGTTACTCTTTCGGACAGGCGGGAAATGAAAAACTGTTTTTT. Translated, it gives CASSYSFGQAGNEKLFF.

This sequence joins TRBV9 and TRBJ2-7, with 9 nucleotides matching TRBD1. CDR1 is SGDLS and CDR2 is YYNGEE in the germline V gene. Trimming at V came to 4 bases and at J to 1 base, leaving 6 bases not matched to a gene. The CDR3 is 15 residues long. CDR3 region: CASSPGTGLSYEQYF. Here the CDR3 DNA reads TGTGCCAGCAGCCCTGGGACAGGGCTATCCTACGAGCAGTACTTC.

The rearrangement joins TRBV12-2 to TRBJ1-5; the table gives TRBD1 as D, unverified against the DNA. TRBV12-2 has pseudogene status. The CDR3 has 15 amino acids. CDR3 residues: CASRSRDSFNQPQHF. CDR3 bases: TGTGCAAGTCGCTCCCGGGACAGCTTCAATCAGCCCCAGCATTTT.

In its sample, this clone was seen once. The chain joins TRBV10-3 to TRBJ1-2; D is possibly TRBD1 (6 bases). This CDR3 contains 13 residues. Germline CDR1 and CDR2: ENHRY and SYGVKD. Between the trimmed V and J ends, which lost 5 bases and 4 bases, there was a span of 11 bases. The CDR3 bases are TGTGCCATCAGTTCAGAGACAGGCTATGGCTACACCTTC. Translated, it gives CAISSETGYGYTF.

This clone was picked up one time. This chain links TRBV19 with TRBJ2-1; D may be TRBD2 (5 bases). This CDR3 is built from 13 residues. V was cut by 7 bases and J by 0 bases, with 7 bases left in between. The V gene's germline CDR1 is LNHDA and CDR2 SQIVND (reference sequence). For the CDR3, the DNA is TGTGCCAGTATTGGGAGCTCCTACAATGAGCAGTTCTTC. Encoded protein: CASIGSSYNEQFF.

The CDR3 DNA sequence: TGTGCCAGCAGTGACCAGGGGGCAGGTGAGCAGTACTTC. Translated: CASSDQGAGEQYF. The chain carries TRBV6-1 and TRBJ2-7, with TRBD1 matching 8 bases. Germline assignment: CDR1 MNHNS and CDR2 SASEGT. CDR3 length equals 13 residues. Trimming cost V 3 bases and J 7 bases; bases outside gene matches: 5.

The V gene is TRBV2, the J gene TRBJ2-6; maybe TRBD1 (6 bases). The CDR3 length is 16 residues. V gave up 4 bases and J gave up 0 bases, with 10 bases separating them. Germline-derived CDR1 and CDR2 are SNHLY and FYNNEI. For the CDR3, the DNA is TGTGCCAGCAGTGTAGGGACACTCTCTGGGGCCAACGTCCTGACTTTC. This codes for CASSVGTLSGANVLTF.

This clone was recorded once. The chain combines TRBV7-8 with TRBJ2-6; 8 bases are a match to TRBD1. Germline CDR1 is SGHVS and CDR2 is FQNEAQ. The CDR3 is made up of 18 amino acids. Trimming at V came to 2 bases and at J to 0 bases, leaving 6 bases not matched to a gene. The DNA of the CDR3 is TGTGCCAGCAGCTTATGGGGACAGGAGATCTCTGGGGCCAACGTCCTGACTTTC. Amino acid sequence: CASSLWGQEISGANVLTF.